The text below deals with one T cell receptor (beta chain). Sequenced by immunoSEQ multiplex PCR; TCRdb stores in-frame clones only, minus some. The profile covers approximately 280,000 clones, with around nine tenths appearing a single time and 5.5% to 7% taken by the ten largest. These data originate in a study of blood T cell repertoires in COVID-19. Study as a whole: T cells, B-cell-depleted T cells, or PBMCs supplied cDNA or gDNA.

The germline V gene has CDR1 LGHNA and CDR2 YNFKEQ. This CDR3 has 17 residues. V was pared by 3 bases and J by 0 bases, with 5 bases of the junction left unmatched. Specimen: PBMCs or T cells enriched from blood (not recorded which). The J gene is TRBJ2-1, the V gene TRBV4-2, with TRBD1 identical over 10 bases. This TCR came from a woman in her 40s who had recovered from COVID-19. As DNA, the CDR3 is TGTGCCAGCAGCCACAATGGACAGGGGGTCTCCTACAATGAGCAGTTCTTC. Translation: CASSHNGQGVSYNEQFF.